The 32 T cell receptor beta chains in this list originate from one sample, sequenced in a study of Graves' ophthalmopathy and Graves' hyperthyroidism (dated by TCRdb to the late 2010s). This sample was sequenced with an Illumina HiSeq 2000. For repertoire sequencing, the TCR beta CDR3 regions were amplified from RNA transcripts. The first round was an RT-PCR using HTBI primers with the Qiagen OneStep RT-PCR kit, and this first round was followed by a second-round multiplex PCR, then size selection and purification. The public reads were quality trimmed at Q25 with fastp and then assembled into clones with MiXCR by TCRdb, keeping productive beta chains. Entries that share a CDR3 protein sequence are merged under the most common genes and DNA. This sample lists 650,000 to 900,000 distinct CDR3 sequences; approximately 40% were detected once. Together, the top ten hold 40% to 55% of the sample. The material sequenced was peripheral blood. These receptors were obtained from an adult man with Graves' ophthalmopathy.

The chain combines TRBV9 with TRBJ2-5; D call uncertain. The CDR3 loop spans 15 amino acids. Germline values: CDR1 SGDLS, CDR2 YYNGEE. V lost 2 bases and J lost 2, with 13 bases in between. The CDR3 region has the DNA TGTGCCAGCAGCGTCGGCGGAGAAAGACAAGAGACCCAGTACTTC. Amino acid sequence: CASSVGGERQETQYF.

J is TRBJ1-2 and V is TRBV2, with TRBD1 matching over 7 bases. CDR1 SNHLY and CDR2 FYNNEI come from the germline V gene. The CDR3 spans 16 residues. Germline trimming cut 4 bases from V and 8 bases from J; bases unmatched to any gene: 16. The DNA for the CDR3 is TGTGCCAGCAGTGCTGAACCCGACAGGGTAACTAGGGGCTACACCTTC. Translation gives CASSAEPDRVTRGYTF.

V usage is TRBV7-9 and J usage is TRBJ1-1; D unresolved. This CDR3 has 14 residues. In germline, CDR1 is SEHNR, CDR2 FQNEAQ (reference sequence). Trimming pared 5 bases from V and 1 base from J, leaving 11 bases between. The CDR3 coding sequence is TGTGCCAGCAGCCGGGTGGGTCCGAACACTGAAGCTTTCTTT. Encoded protein: CASSRVGPNTEAFF. Variable domain in full (rest from reference TRBV7-9 and TRBJ1-1): DTGVSQNPRHKITKRGQNVTFRCDPISEHNRLYWYRQTLGQGPEFLTYFQNEAQLEKSRLLSDRFSAERPKGSFSTLEIQRTEQGDSAMYLCASSRVGPNTEAFFGQGTRLTVV.

Concerning this clonotype itself: A read error may produce the germline difference seen at one junction end. The rearrangement links TRBV5-1 to TRBJ2-2; possible D gene TRBD1, 6 bases. Germline values: CDR1 SGHRS, CDR2 YFSETQ. The CDR3 is 16 amino acids. The CDR3 here is CASSFQGTMNTEELFF. For the CDR3, the DNA is TGCGCCAGCAGCTTCCAGGGGACGATGAACACCGAGGAGCTGTTTTTT.

The V call is TRBV7-2, the J call TRBJ2-7, with D perhaps matching TRBD2 (7 bases). CDR1 SGHTA and CDR2 FQGNSA come from the germline V gene. This CDR3 spans 15 amino acids. V gave up 4 bases and J gave up 0 bases, with 13 bases separating them. CDR3 sequence: CASSWGGGPSYEQYF. CDR3 DNA: TGTGCCAGCAGCTGGGGCGGGGGCCCCTCCTACGAGCAGTACTTC.

This chain uses TRBV10-3 with TRBJ1-5, with 7 bases matching TRBD1. J gave up 0 bases and V 5 bases, and 7 bases lay outside the gene matches. The CDR3 is made up of 16 amino acids. Germline CDR1 ENHRY, CDR2 SYGVKD. CDR3 sequence reads: CAISPRQGYSNQPQHF. For the CDR3, the DNA is TGTGCCATCAGTCCACGACAGGGTTATAGCAATCAGCCCCAGCATTTT.

This clonotype was found once. Without the conserved terminal phenylalanine or tryptophan, this CDR3 likely stems from a read error. The DNA is omitted, as the CDR3 cannot be located on it reliably, and the CDR3 follows TCRdb's listing. The gene calls are TRBV11-2 and TRBJ2-7; the table's TRBD1 call for D was not verified on the DNA. Germline CDR1 is SGHAT and CDR2 is FQNNGV. The CDR3 extends over 11 residues, inclusive of both ends. The CDR3: CASSFFLTQGG.

This chain connects TRBV7-9 to TRBJ2-5; TRBD2 agrees at 12 bases. Judging by the DNA end, TRBJ2-1 fits better; the J call may be wrong. CDR3 length equals 15 residues. Germline CDR1 reads SEHNR; CDR2 reads FQNEAQ (reference sequence). The CDR3 reads CASSPLAGGLNEQFF. CDR3 DNA sequence: TGTGCCAGCAGCCCTCTAGCGGGGGGGCTCAATGAGCAGTTCTTC.

This clonotype was seen ten or more times. The V gene is TRBV10-3, the J gene TRBJ2-7, with D possibly being TRBD2 (6 bases). The CDR3 is 15 residues long. V was trimmed by 0 bases and J by 3 bases, leaving 12 bases between them. Germline V gene lookup returns CDR1 ENHRY and CDR2 SYGVKD. The CDR3 coding sequence is TGTGCCATCAGTGAGTCGAGGGCGGGGTTCTACGAGCAGTACTTC. Its protein is CAISESRAGFYEQYF.

The genes are TRBV2 and TRBJ2-5; D may be TRBD1 or TRBD2 (5 bases each). Germline CDR1 is SNHLY and CDR2 is FYNNEI. Trimming left V 10 bases short and J 0 bases short, with 18 bases between. The CDR3 has 15 residues. In nucleotides, the CDR3 is TGTGCCACCCACCGGTCTGGGGGATACCAAGAGACCCAGTACTTC. Amino acid sequence: CATHRSGGYQETQYF.

This chain connects TRBV15 to TRBJ2-5; D possibly corresponds to TRBD1 (6 bases). This CDR3 has 15 amino acids. Trimming took off 8 bases at V and 9 bases at J, with 25 bases between the two ends. Germline V gene lookup returns CDR1 LNHNV and CDR2 YYDKDF (reference sequence). CDR3 nucleotides: TGTGCCACCTCCGTCCCCGGGACGGGAAAGGGGGCCCAGTACTTC. This sequence encodes CATSVPGTGKGAQYF.

The chain is built from TRBV29-1 and TRBJ1-5; a weak D match, TRBD1 (5 bases). CDR3 length: 12 amino acids. Germline V gene lookup returns CDR1 SQVTM and CDR2 ANQGSEA. The V end was cut by 8 bases, the J end by 4 bases, with 12 bases between. In DNA form, the CDR3 reads TGCAGCTCCGTGGGGGGGAATCAGCCCCAGCATTTT. Encoded protein: CSSVGGNQPQHF.

At least ten counts were recorded for this clonotype. The chain joins TRBV5-1 to TRBJ1-6; D remains ambiguous. This CDR3 region has 12 residues. V lost 4 bases and J lost 5, with 4 bases in between. The germline V gene encodes CDR1 SGHRS and CDR2 YFSETQ. DNA of the CDR3: TGCGCCAGCAGCAGGGATAATTCACCCCTCCACTTT. Translated, it gives CASSRDNSPLHF.

A note on this clonotype: This may stem from a read error, because a much larger clone lies one nucleotide away. The genes are TRBV9 and TRBJ1-4, with TRBD1 matching over 7 bases. The V gene's germline CDR1 is SGDLS and CDR2 YYNGEE. CDR3 length: 15 amino acids. The CDR3 DNA is TGTGCCGGCAGCGCCCGACAGGGAACTAATGAAAAACTGTTTTTT. Translating it yields CAGSARQGTNEKLFF.

As regards this clonotype: This may be a read error: a much more frequent sequence differs by one nucleotide. The V and J genes are TRBV25-1 and TRBJ1-2; 9 bases match TRBD1. This CDR3 contains 13 residues. Germline loops: CDR1 MGHDK, CDR2 SYGVNS. V lost 6 bases and J lost 10; bases outside the gene matches: 9. Written as DNA, the CDR3 is TGTGCCAGCAGCTTACCGGGACAGGGCGCCTACACCTTC. It yields the protein CASSLPGQGAYTF.

V gene TRBV7-9 combines with J gene TRBJ1-2; D ambiguous. This CDR3 is built from 14 residues. With 5 bases removed from V and 1 base from J, the gap between germline ends came to 11 bases. Germline lookup yields CDR1 SEHNR and CDR2 FQNEAQ (reference sequence). The CDR3 region is CASSQDGRNYGYTF. The CDR3 DNA sequence: TGTGCCAGCAGCCAAGACGGACGTAACTATGGCTACACCTTC.

The rearrangement joins TRBV7-9 to TRBJ2-2, with a weak D call TRBD2 (5 bases). CDR3 size: 12 residues. Germline CDR1 SEHNR, CDR2 FQNEAQ (reference sequence). Trimming removed 6 bases from V and 7 bases from J, with 9 bases in between. The CDR3 loop is CASRPTSGELFF. In DNA, the CDR3 is TGTGCCAGCAGGCCTACTAGCGGGGAGCTGTTTTTT. The whole variable domain, filled in from reference TRBV7-9 and TRBJ2-2, reads DTGVSQNPRHKITKRGQNVTFRCDPISEHNRLYWYRQTLGQGPEFLTYFQNEAQLEKSRLLSDRFSAERPKGSFSTLEIQRTEQGDSAMYLCASRPTSGELFFGEGSRLTVL.

The chain carries TRBV7-2 and TRBJ2-7, with 10 positions matching TRBD1. Trimming at V came to 2 bases and at J to 6 bases, leaving 16 bases not matched to a gene. Germline loops: CDR1 SGHTA, CDR2 FQGNSA. The CDR3 runs 18 residues. CDR3 bases: TGTGCCAGCAGCTTAAGAGGGTCGGGACAGGGGAAGTCACGCGAGCAGTACTTC. Translated: CASSLRGSGQGKSREQYF.

As for this clonotype: A read error may be the cause here, since a much bigger clone is one base away. The chain uses TRBV7-2 and TRBJ1-2; D gene ambiguous. Germline values: CDR1 SGHTA, CDR2 FQGNSA. CDR3 length equals 11 residues. CDR3 protein: CASGPVNGHTF. CDR3 coding DNA: TGTGCCAGCGGTCCTGTGAATGGCCACACCTTC.

This chain uses TRBV19 with TRBJ2-7, with 7 positions matching TRBD1. Germline CDR1 and CDR2: LNHDA and SQIVND (reference sequence). Trimming cost V 4 bases and J 6 bases; bases outside gene matches: 12. The CDR3 is 15 residues long. The CDR3 DNA reads TGTGCCAGTAGTACGACAGGGTGGAGCGCGGGCGAGCAGTACTTC. Its translation is CASSTTGWSAGEQYF.

This clonotype appeared many times. V usage is TRBV4-3 and J usage is TRBJ1-2; D not certain. Looked up from germline, CDR1 is LGHNA and CDR2 is YSLEER. V was pared by 1 base and J by 6 bases, with 6 bases between. The CDR3 runs 12 residues. The CDR3 spells CASSQAGNGYTF. CDR3 coding DNA: TGCGCCAGCAGCCAAGCAGGCAATGGCTACACCTTC.

This clonotype appeared a few times. V is TRBV11-2 and J is TRBJ1-6, with 11 bases aligning to TRBD1. Germline CDR1 SGHAT, CDR2 FQNNGV. V lost 6 bases, J lost 0 bases, and 13 bases stayed unmatched. The CDR3 covers 20 residues. In nucleotides, the CDR3 is TGTGCCAGCAGACTCACGGCGGGACAGGGGGACTACTCCTATAATTCACCCCTCCACTTT. Protein sequence: CASRLTAGQGDYSYNSPLHF.

The chain is built from TRBV9 and TRBJ2-5; TRBD2 agrees at 9 bases. Per the germline V gene, CDR1 is SGDLS and CDR2 is YYNGEE. The CDR3 covers 15 residues. Trimming took 4 bases from V and 6 from J; bases not matched to a gene: 10. CDR3 DNA sequence: TGTGCCAGCAGCCAAGGGGCGGGGGGGCCGCAGACCCAGTACTTC. Protein sequence: CASSQGAGGPQTQYF. Full variable domain (rest looked up from reference TRBV9 and TRBJ2-5): DSGVTQTPKHLITATGQRVTLRCSPRSGDLSVYWYQQSLDQGLQFLIQYYNGEERAKGNILERFSAQQFPDLHSELNLSSLELGDSALYFCASSQGAGGPQTQYFGPGTRLLVL.

With regard to this clonotype: Compared with germline, one end of the junction differs, possibly owing to a read error. The V and J genes are TRBV24-1 and TRBJ1-2; no clear D. CDR1 KGHDR and CDR2 SFDVKD come from the germline V gene. The CDR3 sequence is 14 residues long. The CDR3 sequence is CASSGTNAIYGYTF. As DNA, the CDR3 is TGCGCCAGCAGTGGTACAAACGCTATCTATGGCTACACCTTC.

Concerning this clonotype: The missing conserved phenylalanine or tryptophan at the end of this CDR3 makes a read error likely. The V and J genes are TRBV20-1 and TRBJ2-7; D is undetermined. Germline loops: CDR1 DFQATT, CDR2 SNEGSKA (reference sequence). The CDR3 spans 9 residues. The CDR3 DNA is TGCAGTGCTAGAGACGAACAGTACTAC. Encoded protein: CSARDEQYY.

V is TRBV29-1 and J is TRBJ1-4, with D possibly matching TRBD1 (5 bases). Germline V gene lookup returns CDR1 SQVTM and CDR2 ANQGSEA. Trimming cost V 5 bases and J 7 bases, with 11 bases left between them. The CDR3 is made up of 12 amino acids. The DNA of the CDR3 is TGCAGCGTTAGCGGGGGAGGTGAAAAACTGTTTTTT. It codes for CSVSGGGEKLFF.

There are a few counts of this clonotype. The chain employs TRBV10-1 and TRBJ2-2; D may be TRBD1 (5 bases). The CDR3 runs 13 residues. Trimming removed 6 bases from V and 5 bases from J, with 10 bases in between. Germline loops: CDR1 WNHNN, CDR2 SYGVQD (reference sequence). The CDR3 DNA reads as TGCGCCAGCAGGAATCAGGGAACCGGGGAGCTGTTTTTT. Its protein product is CASRNQGTGELFF.

The table lists this clonotype with a few counts. The chain uses TRBV20-1 and TRBJ1-1; D is undetermined. CDR1 DFQATT and CDR2 SNEGSKA come from the germline V gene (reference sequence). Trimming pared 0 bases from V and 0 bases from J, leaving 5 bases between. This CDR3 has 13 amino acids. The DNA for the CDR3 is TGCAGTGCTAGAGATCATATGAACACTGAAGCTTTCTTT. This codes for CSARDHMNTEAFF.

This clonotype was found a few times. The gene calls are TRBV7-9 and TRBJ2-1, with no clear D. CDR1 SEHNR and CDR2 FQNEAQ come from the germline V gene (reference sequence). V lost 5 bases and J 8 bases, leaving 7 bases between the germline ends. This CDR3 region has 11 residues. The CDR3 is CASSPADEQFF. Written as DNA, the CDR3 is TGTGCCAGCAGCCCTGCGGATGAGCAGTTCTTC.

The V and J genes are TRBV6-5 and TRBJ1-2; D call uncertain. The CDR3 covers 13 residues. The germline V gene encodes CDR1 MNHEY and CDR2 SVGAGI. V was shortened by 0 bases and J by 3 bases, with 5 bases between the two germline ends. The CDR3 sequence is CASSYSMDYGYTF. The CDR3 nucleotides are TGTGCCAGCAGTTACTCGATGGACTATGGCTACACCTTC.

This clonotype has just a few counts. The J gene is TRBJ1-4, the V gene TRBV25-1; 8 bases fit TRBD1. After removal of 5 bases from V and 6 bases from J, the junction contained 8 bases not matched to a gene. The germline V gene encodes CDR1 MGHDK and CDR2 SYGVNS. The CDR3 extends over 15 amino acids. CDR3 in amino acids: CASSTRQGLDEKLFF. CDR3 DNA sequence: TGTGCCAGCAGTACCCGACAGGGGTTAGATGAAAAACTGTTTTTT.

This clonotype turned up a few times. In nucleotides, the CDR3 is TGTGCCAGCAGCCTCACACGAAAGGGTCAGCCCCAGCATTTT. Amino acid sequence: CASSLTRKGQPQHF. V gene TRBV6-9 combines with J gene TRBJ1-5; D remains ambiguous. Germline CDR1 reads MNHGY; CDR2 reads SVAAGI. V shed 6 bases and J shed 6 bases, with 15 bases lying between them. The CDR3 runs 14 residues.